This section outlines one TCR beta chain sequence together with its context. The target antigen is unknown. This specimen comes from a study of T cell responses to AZD1222 COVID-19 vaccine. CDR1 and CDR2 from the germline V gene are LGHNA and YNFKEQ. Trimming stripped 3 bases from V and 8 bases from J, with 13 bases between. There are 13 residues in the CDR3. Repertoires were generated with immunoSEQ multiplex PCR, while TCRdb's copy carries only in-frame clones and drops some. This sample has about 120,000 clones, with roughly nine tenths found just once. Study results and caveats: Baseline seropositivity occurred in only 5 or 6 AZD1222 recipients. Vaccine-related CD4 TCRs covered spike, predominating at 160-218 and 743-854.

The genes are TRBV4-2 and TRBJ1-2; D is ambiguous. This sequence was found in an adult in good health. This specimen consisted of peripheral blood, obtained on day 0 of AZD1222 vaccination. CDR3 region: CASSHRPGNGYTF. The CDR3 bases are TGTGCCAGCAGCCACCGCCCGGGTAACGGCTACACCTTC.